Listed here are 10 T cell receptor beta chains from one sample, sequenced in a study of blood T cells in healthy people across ages. Combining a sample-barcoded 5' primer with a J-beta primer mix, a second PCR ran for about 7 to 11 cycles. A single record per CDR3 protein comes from TCRdb applying MiXCR to the 5' RACE reads. The table shows some 760,000 distinct CDR3 sequences, with 25% occurring only once. The data were also submitted as part of a second study, on T cells of mothers and their children.

Sequencing was done on a sample of blood. These receptors were obtained from a boy under 18 in good health.

In this sample, this clonotype turned up a few times. V gene TRBV6-2 or TRBV6-3 combines with J gene TRBJ1-6; D gene ambiguous. Per the germline V gene, CDR1 is MNHEY and CDR2 is SVGEGT. This CDR3 has 13 amino acids. V was clipped by 7 bases and J by 7 bases, with 11 bases between them. DNA for the CDR3: TGTGCCAGCAAGGCGCTCGGGAATTCACCCCTCCACTTT. The encoded protein is CASKALGNSPLHF.

The CDR3, as DNA: TGTGCCAGCAGCTTAATAGTCCTGGGTCGAGAGACCCAGTACTTC. This sequence encodes CASSLIVLGRETQYF. The chain uses TRBV7-9 and TRBJ2-5; D gene ambiguous. Germline values: CDR1 SEHNR, CDR2 FQNEAQ (reference sequence). V was shortened by 2 bases and J by 4 bases, with 14 bases between the two germline ends. The CDR3 loop spans 15 amino acids.

The chain combines TRBV29-1 with TRBJ2-5; D is undetermined. The CDR3 consists of 12 residues. Trimming pared 4 bases from V and 11 bases from J, leaving 17 bases between. Germline V gives CDR1 SQVTM, CDR2 ANQGSEA. This CDR3 reads CSVGRHRGRQYF. The CDR3 nucleotides are TGCAGCGTTGGAAGACACCGTGGTCGTCAGTACTTC.

The rearrangement uses TRBV12-3 or TRBV12-4 and TRBJ1-5, with unresolved D. Deletions cut 0 bases from V and 6 bases from J, with 21 bases between. The CDR3 runs 18 residues. This CDR3 reads CASSLALGEDVDGQPQHF. The CDR3 DNA sequence: TGTGCCAGCAGTTTAGCGCTTGGGGAAGATGTAGACGGTCAGCCCCAGCATTTT.

In this sample, this clonotype turned up many times. CDR3 loop: CASSYSSTGSETQYF. Here the CDR3 DNA reads TGTGCCAGCAGTTACTCGAGCACAGGATCAGAGACCCAGTACTTC. The chain links TRBV6-2 or TRBV6-3 to TRBJ2-5, with D maybe TRBD1 (5 bases). V lost 0 bases, J lost 4 bases, and 12 bases lay in between. This CDR3 region has 15 residues. CDR1 is MNHEY, CDR2 SVGEGT, per germline.

The chain recombines TRBV24-1 with TRBJ1-2; possibly TRBD1 for D (6 bases). The CDR3 spans 16 residues. CDR1 KGHDR and CDR2 SFDVKD come from the germline V gene. V lost 4 bases to trimming and J lost 3 bases, with 17 bases between them. The chain's CDR3 is CATSDTDSIGYYGYTF. DNA for the CDR3: TGTGCCACCAGTGACACGGACAGTATAGGGTACTATGGCTACACCTTC.

The rearrangement joins TRBV6-5 to TRBJ2-1; possibly TRBD1 for D (6 bases). Deletions cut 6 bases from V and 8 bases from J, with 17 bases between. The CDR3 runs to 14 residues. Germline CDR1 MNHEY, CDR2 SVGAGI. The CDR3 reads CASRGQGRFDEQFF. The CDR3 bases are TGTGCCAGCAGAGGGCAGGGGAGATTCGATGAGCAGTTCTTC.

CDR3 region: CSVAGTGGLSEAFF. As DNA, the CDR3 is TGCAGCGTTGCCGGGACAGGGGGCTTATCTGAAGCTTTCTTT. V usage is TRBV29-1 and J usage is TRBJ1-1; 12 bases match TRBD1. Germline trimming cut 4 bases from V and 6 bases from J; bases unmatched to any gene: 6. This CDR3 region has 14 residues. Germline-derived CDR1 and CDR2 are SQVTM and ANQGSEA.

This clonotype appeared a few times. The chain combines TRBV6-1 with TRBJ1-2; 7 positions match TRBD1. The CDR3 spans 14 residues. The trim removed 6 bases at V and 2 bases at J, leaving 6 bases unmatched. From germline, CDR1 is MNHNS and CDR2 SASEGT. Here the CDR3 DNA reads TGTGCCAGCAGGACCGGACAGGCCAACTATGGCTACACCTTC. Translation gives CASRTGQANYGYTF.

The chain recombines TRBV11-2 with TRBJ2-3; D gene uncertain. Germline values: CDR1 SGHAT, CDR2 FQNNGV. Trimming removed 4 bases at V and 0 bases at J, with 11 bases between. This CDR3 comprises 15 residues. This CDR3 is CASSSLQTSTDTQYF. For the CDR3, the DNA is TGTGCCAGCAGCTCCCTCCAAACGAGCACAGATACGCAGTATTTT.